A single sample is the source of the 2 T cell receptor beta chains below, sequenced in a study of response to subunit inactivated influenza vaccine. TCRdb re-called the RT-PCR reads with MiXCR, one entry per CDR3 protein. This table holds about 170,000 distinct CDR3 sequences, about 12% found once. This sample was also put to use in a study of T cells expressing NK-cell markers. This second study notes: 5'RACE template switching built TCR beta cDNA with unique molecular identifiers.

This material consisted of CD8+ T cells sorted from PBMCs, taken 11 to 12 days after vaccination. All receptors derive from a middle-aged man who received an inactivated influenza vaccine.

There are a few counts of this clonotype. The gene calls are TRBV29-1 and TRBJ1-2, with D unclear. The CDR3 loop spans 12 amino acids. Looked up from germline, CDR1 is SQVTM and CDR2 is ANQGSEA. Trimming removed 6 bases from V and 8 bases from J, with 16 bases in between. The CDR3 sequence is CSVAGPPRGYTF. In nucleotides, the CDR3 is TGCAGCGTGGCCGGGCCCCCAAGGGGCTACACCTTC.

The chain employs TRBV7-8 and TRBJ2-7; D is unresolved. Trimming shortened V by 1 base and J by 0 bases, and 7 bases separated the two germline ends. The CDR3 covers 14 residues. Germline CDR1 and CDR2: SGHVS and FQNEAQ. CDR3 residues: CASSLVVISYEQYF. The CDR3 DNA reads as TGTGCCAGCAGCTTAGTAGTCATCTCCTACGAGCAGTACTTC.